This TCR beta chain is drawn from a study of T cells in Graves' hyperthyroidism and ophthalmopathy (dated by TCRdb to the late 2010s). Regarding the complete study: Peripheral blood was sampled at the time of initial diagnosis, prior to any treatment. To identify TCR V-J signatures that set the groups apart, the researchers used a discovery cohort of 100 patients, made up of some 41 with Graves' ophthalmopathy and approximately 57 with stable Graves' hyperthyroidism. Whether ophthalmopathy could be predicted prospectively was tested in an independent validation cohort made up of approximately 19 hyperthyroidism patients plus 17 patients who later progressed to ophthalmopathy. For training and testing, the 100 or so patients in the discovery cohort were randomly divided in a 7:3 ratio. Thyroid tissue and blood T-cell repertoires from roughly 6 Graves' hyperthyroidism patients were also compared in the study. Once sampling was done, hyperthyroidism patients were given methimazole at a starting dose of 30 mg daily, whereas ophthalmopathy patients were given high-dose intravenous methylprednisolone. According to the paper, TCR Vbeta CDR3 sequencing was carried out on some 140 peripheral blood samples, which came from approximately 41 ophthalmopathy, around 74 hyperthyroidism and approximately 17 progressor patients.

The CDR3 spans 16 residues, from the cysteine through the phenylalanine. Only CDR3 DNA is held: 48 bases, read in frame from base 1. CDR1 LNHDA and CDR2 SQIVND were looked up in the germline V gene (reference sequence). V is reduced by 5 bases and J by 0 bases, leaving a spacing of 11 bases between them. Hyperthyroidism patients were newly diagnosed, with disease duration under 2 months, and aged 18 to 65 years. Any patient with an uncontrolled infection, another autoimmune disease, pregnancy or lactation was excluded. Clinical symptoms, serum thyroxine and TRAb, thyroid ultrasound, and orbital computed tomography formed the basis for the diagnoses. Blood from progressor patients was drawn when they were first diagnosed with hyperthyroidism, before any ophthalmopathy symptoms appeared. PBMCs were isolated from more than 9 ml of fresh peripheral blood by Ficoll-Paque density gradient centrifugation. Progressor patients were first diagnosed with Graves' hyperthyroidism and then developed ophthalmopathy during follow-up. Total RNA was extracted using Trizol reagent, and RNA quality was assessed on an Agilent 2100 Bioanalyzer.

The paper's findings and limits, for the study overall: Ophthalmopathy was separated from stable hyperthyroidism by a 13 V-J signature model, with 85% to 90% sensitivity and about 81% specificity obtained in cross-validation and 80%/75% obtained in testing. No statistical method was used to fix the sample size in advance, and group allocation was not hidden from the investigators. During validation, the model predicted progression to ophthalmopathy a median of roughly six months ahead of onset, with 70.59% sensitivity and about 72% specificity. Blood samples also contained most of the expanded thyroid clonotypes (frequency above 0.001), which suggests that blood repertoires may reflect thyroid immune responses.

As concerns this clonotype: Its antigen is not yet known. Base qualities were left out, and no much larger clone turns up one base away.

The TCR beta CDR3 regions were amplified from the RNA transcripts. The first round of RT-PCR for the TCR CDR3 was performed with the HTBI primer set and the Qiagen OneStep RT-PCR kit. The libraries were constructed in a second round of multiplex PCR and then size-selected and purified. Paired-end sequencing of the libraries was performed with 100 bp reads on an Illumina HiSeq2000. The published analysis was carried out like this. SOAPnuke was used to process the raw data, with reads discarded if the reads contained adapters or uncalled bases, had a mean Phred below 15, or lacked an exact constant-primer or identifier match. COPE v1.2.5 was used to merge the high-quality paired reads, and each unique nucleotide sequence was defined as a clonotype. Clonotypes were aligned to IMGT TRBV, TRBD and TRBJ reference segments using MiTCR v1.1. The analysis included only V-J combinations with a frequency above 0.0001, which together covered about 99% of the repertoires. The TCS score was defined as the ratio of F50 (clonal expansion) to E x V (chaos), calculated using BLOSUM62-based TCRdist between CDR3 peptides within each V-J. Welch's t-statistics and random forest reduced 500 to 550 V-J features to roughly 13, which were used in a naive Bayes classifier (R e1071). TCRdb's own reprocessing of the public reads used fastp at Q25 and MiXCR and kept productive beta chains. Each entry merges the rows of one CDR3 protein and shows their most common DNA and genes. The V and J calls reflect TCRdb's pipeline rather than the authors' work. This sample lists over 700,000 distinct CDR3 sequences; around a sixth were detected once. Approximately 15% of the sample is in the top ten clones.

The chain joins TRBV19 to TRBJ2-6, and perhaps TRBD2 as D gene, on 5 matching bases. This TCR came from a woman aged 50 to 60 with Graves' hyperthyroidism that later progressed to Graves' ophthalmopathy. Input material: blood. The nucleotide sequence reads TGTGCCAGTAGTGACCCCCGGGACTCTGGGGCCAACGTCCTGACTTTC. This encodes CASSDPRDSGANVLTF.